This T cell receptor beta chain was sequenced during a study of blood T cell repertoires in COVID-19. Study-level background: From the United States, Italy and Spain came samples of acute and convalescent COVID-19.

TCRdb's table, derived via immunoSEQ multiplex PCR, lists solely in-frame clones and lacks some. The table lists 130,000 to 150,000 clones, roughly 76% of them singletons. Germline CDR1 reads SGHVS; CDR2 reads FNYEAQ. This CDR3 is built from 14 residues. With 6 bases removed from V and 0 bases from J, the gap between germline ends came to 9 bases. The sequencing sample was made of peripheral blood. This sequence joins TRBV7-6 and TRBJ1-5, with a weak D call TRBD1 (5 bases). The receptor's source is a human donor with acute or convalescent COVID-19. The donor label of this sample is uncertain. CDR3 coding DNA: TGTGCCAGCAGTCAGACAGCTAGCAATCAGCCCCAGCATTTT. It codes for CASSQTASNQPQHF.